This TCR beta chain was identified in a study of blood T cell repertoires in COVID-19. Across the whole study: COVID-19 samples from acute and convalescent phases originated in the United States, Italy and Spain. In each case, the material was cDNA or gDNA derived from T cells, B-cell-depleted T cells, or PBMCs.

V lost 3 bases, J lost 4 bases, and 10 bases lay in between. The germline V gene has CDR1 MGHRA and CDR2 YSYEKL. The CDR3 is 14 residues long. Methods used by the authors: Estimated nucleated cell counts came from reference gene primer amplification. The table came from immunoSEQ multiplex PCR; TCRdb's copy has only in-frame clones and leaves some out. The DNA was the basis for D and trimming; V, J and clone size are from that table. The sample carries around 150,000 clones, approximately 84% recorded once. In this sample, this clone turned up many times. Sequencing input: peripheral blood. The chain employs TRBV4-1 and TRBJ1-5; D is unclear. The clonotype comes from a woman of 80 years or more with acute or convalescent COVID-19. CDR3 loop: CASSQGGFNQPQHF. In DNA, the CDR3 is TGCGCCAGCAGCCAGGGAGGTTTTAATCAGCCCCAGCATTTT.